Included here is one TCR beta chain sequence, with context. Antigen specificity is unknown. This record belongs to a study of cytomegalovirus exposure and HLA in healthy donors. Whole-study results and caveats: Reports indicated that the classifier achieved high specificity and sensitivity in diagnosing cytomegalovirus status.

Germline CDR1 MNHNY, CDR2 SVGAGI (reference sequence). V was pared by 2 bases and J by 4 bases, with 6 bases of the junction left unmatched. The CDR3 totals 15 residues. It was with 60 Vbeta and 13 Jbeta primers that the PCR ran. TCRdb's table, derived via immunoSEQ multiplex PCR, lists solely in-frame clones and lacks some. Of under 170,000 clones listed, just under 65% are singletons. The source material was PBMCs. The receptor was isolated from an older woman in good health and CMV-seropositive. The V call is TRBV6-6, the J call TRBJ2-5; 8 bases line up with TRBD1. The CDR3, as DNA: TGTGCCAGCAGTTACCAGACAGGGGTTGGAGAGACCCAGTACTTC. This translates into CASSYQTGVGETQYF.